This T cell receptor beta chain was found in a study of shared clonotypes between healthy human individuals. Authors' analysis steps: Junction-only immunoSEQ sequences carried no quality scores, so filtering differed. The repertoire was sequenced with immunoSEQ multiplex PCR; TCRdb's copy has only in-frame clones and lacks some. The V and J calls and clone size are taken from that table; D and trimming were inferred from the DNA. The data show approximately 640,000 clones, approximately 75% seen once. This CDR3 has 14 amino acids. The V gene lost 3 bases and the J gene lost 4 bases, with 13 bases spanning the gap. CDR1 SGHRS and CDR2 YFSETQ come from the germline V gene. Regarding the study as a whole: Sorted-subset sequencing, rarefaction showed, was incomplete despite large depth. Since donors were few, the genetic and exposure-history diversity represented was limited. Shared across a handful of donors were about 4.8% of the naive CD4 clonotypes.

Comments on this clone: Its antigen is not known.

V gene TRBV5-1 combines with J gene TRBJ1-1; D perhaps matches TRBD1 (5 bases). Sequencing was performed on memory CD4+ T cells sorted from blood. Stated subset: CD45RA-negative fraction. The source is a woman aged 25 to 39 in good health. CDR3 in DNA: TGCGCCAGCAGCTCGGGGCAGGAGACCACTGAAGCTTTCTTT. It codes for CASSSGQETTEAFF.